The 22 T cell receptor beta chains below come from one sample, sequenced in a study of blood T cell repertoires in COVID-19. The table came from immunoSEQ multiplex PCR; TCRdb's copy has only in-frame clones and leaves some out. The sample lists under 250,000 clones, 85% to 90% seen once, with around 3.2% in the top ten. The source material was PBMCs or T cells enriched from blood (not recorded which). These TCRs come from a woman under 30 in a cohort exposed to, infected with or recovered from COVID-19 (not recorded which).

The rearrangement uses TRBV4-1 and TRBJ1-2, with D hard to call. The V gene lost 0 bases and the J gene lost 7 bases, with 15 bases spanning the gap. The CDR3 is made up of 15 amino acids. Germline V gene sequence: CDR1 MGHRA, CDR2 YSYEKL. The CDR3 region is CASSQDVLRERGYTF. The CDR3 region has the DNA TGCGCCAGCAGCCAAGATGTTTTGCGGGAACGTGGCTACACCTTC.

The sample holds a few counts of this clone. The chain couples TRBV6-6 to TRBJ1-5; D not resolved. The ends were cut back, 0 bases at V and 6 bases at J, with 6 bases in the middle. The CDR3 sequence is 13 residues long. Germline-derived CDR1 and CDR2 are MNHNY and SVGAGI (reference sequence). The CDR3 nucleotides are TGTGCCAGCAGTTACTCACCAGGTCAGCCCCAGCATTTT. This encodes CASSYSPGQPQHF.

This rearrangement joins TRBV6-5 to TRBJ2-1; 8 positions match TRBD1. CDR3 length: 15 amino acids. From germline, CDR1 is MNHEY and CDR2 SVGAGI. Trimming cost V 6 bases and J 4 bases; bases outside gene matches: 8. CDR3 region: CASSFGQGRYNEQFF. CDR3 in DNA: TGTGCCAGCAGCTTCGGACAGGGCCGATACAATGAGCAGTTCTTC.

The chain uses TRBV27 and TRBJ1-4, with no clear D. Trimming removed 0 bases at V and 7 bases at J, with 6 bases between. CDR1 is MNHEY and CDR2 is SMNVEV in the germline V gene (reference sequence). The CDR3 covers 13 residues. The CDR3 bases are TGTGCCAGCAGTTTATCCCACAGTGAAAAACTGTTTTTT. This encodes CASSLSHSEKLFF. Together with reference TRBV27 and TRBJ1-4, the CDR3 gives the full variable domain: EAQVTQNPRYLITVTGKKLTVTCSQNMNHEYMSWYRQDPGLGLRQIYYSMNVEVTDKGDVPEGYKVSRKEKRNFPLILESPSPNQTSLYFCASSLSHSEKLFFGSGTQLSVL.

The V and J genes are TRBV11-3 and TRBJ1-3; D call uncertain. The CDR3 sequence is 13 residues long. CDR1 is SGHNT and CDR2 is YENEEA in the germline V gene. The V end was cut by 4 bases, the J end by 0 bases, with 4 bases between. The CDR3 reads CASSSVSGNTIYF. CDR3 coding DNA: TGTGCCAGCAGCTCAGTCTCTGGAAACACCATATATTTT.

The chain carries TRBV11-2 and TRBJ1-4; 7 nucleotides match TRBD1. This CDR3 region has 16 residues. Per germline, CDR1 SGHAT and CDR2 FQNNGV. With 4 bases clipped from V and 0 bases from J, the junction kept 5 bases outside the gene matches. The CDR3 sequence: CASSSIQGSTNEKLFF. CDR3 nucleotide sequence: TGTGCCAGCAGCTCTATACAGGGGTCAACTAATGAAAAACTGTTTTTT.

The CDR3 nucleotides are TGTGCCAGCAGCGAATTGGGACAGGGGGCCTACAATGAGCAGTTCTTC. Translated: CASSELGQGAYNEQFF. The chain couples TRBV7-3 to TRBJ2-1; TRBD1 matches 11 bases. There are 16 residues in the CDR3. Per the germline V gene, CDR1 is SGHTA and CDR2 is FQGTGA. The ends lost 5 bases at V and 2 bases at J; junction bases unmatched: 5.

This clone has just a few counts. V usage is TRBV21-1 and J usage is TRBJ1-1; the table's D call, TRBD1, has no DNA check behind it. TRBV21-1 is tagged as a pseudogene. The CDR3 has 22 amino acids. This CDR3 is CASSARKRPYLSGGQGNTEAFF. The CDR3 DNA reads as TGTGCCAGCAGCGCCCGAAAACGGCCATATCTTAGTGGGGGACAGGGGAACACTGAAGCTTTCTTT.

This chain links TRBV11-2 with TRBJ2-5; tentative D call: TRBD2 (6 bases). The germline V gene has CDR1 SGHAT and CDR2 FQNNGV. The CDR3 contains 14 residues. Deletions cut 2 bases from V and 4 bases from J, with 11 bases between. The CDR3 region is CASSLSRERETQYF. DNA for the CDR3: TGTGCCAGCAGCTTAAGTCGGGAGAGAGAGACCCAGTACTTC.

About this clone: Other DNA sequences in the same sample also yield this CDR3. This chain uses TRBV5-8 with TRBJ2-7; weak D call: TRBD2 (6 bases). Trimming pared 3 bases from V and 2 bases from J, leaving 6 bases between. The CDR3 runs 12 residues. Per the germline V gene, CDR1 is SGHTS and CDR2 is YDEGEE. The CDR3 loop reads CASSWGAYEQYF. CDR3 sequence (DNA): TGTGCCAGCAGCTGGGGGGCCTACGAGCAGTACTTC.

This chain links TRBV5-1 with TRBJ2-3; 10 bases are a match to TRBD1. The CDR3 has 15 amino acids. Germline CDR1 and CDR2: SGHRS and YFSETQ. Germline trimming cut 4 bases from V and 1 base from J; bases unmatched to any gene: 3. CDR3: CASSGQGGGTDTQYF. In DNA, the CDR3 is TGCGCCAGCAGCGGACAGGGGGGTGGCACAGATACGCAGTATTTT.

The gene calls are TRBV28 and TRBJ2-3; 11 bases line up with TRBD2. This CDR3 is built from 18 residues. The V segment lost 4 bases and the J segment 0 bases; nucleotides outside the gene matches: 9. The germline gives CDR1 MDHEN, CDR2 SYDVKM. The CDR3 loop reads CASSSGTSGMRSTDTQYF. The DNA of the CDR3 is TGTGCCAGCAGTTCCGGGACTAGCGGAATGAGGAGCACAGATACGCAGTATTTT.

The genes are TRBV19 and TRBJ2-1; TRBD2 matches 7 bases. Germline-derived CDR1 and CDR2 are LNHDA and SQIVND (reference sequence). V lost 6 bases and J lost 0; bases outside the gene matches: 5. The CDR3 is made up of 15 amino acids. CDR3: CASSPSGTSYNEQFF. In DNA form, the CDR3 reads TGTGCCAGTAGCCCTAGCGGAACCTCCTACAATGAGCAGTTCTTC.

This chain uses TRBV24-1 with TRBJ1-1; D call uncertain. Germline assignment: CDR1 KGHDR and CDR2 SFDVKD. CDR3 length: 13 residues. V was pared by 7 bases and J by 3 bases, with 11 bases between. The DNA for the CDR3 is TGTGCCACCAGGAGGAGGGAGGACACTGAAGCTTTCTTT. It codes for CATRRREDTEAFF.

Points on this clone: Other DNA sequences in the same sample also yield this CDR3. The DNA for the CDR3 is TGCGCCAGCAGCCAGGGGGGGAGGGCTGGAAACACCATATATTTT. As protein: CASSQGGRAGNTIYF. The rearrangement uses TRBV4-1 and TRBJ1-3, with a weak D call TRBD1 (5 bases). CDR1 and CDR2 (germline): MGHRA, YSYEKL. The CDR3 is made up of 15 amino acids. The V end was cut by 3 bases, the J end by 2 bases, with 11 bases between.

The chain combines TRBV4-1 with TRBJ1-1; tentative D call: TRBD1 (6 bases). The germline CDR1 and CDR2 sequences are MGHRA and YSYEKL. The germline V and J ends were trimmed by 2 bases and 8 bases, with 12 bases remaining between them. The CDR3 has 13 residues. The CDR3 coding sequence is TGCGCCAGCAGCCAATTCCTCGGGACAGAAGCTTTCTTT. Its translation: CASSQFLGTEAFF.

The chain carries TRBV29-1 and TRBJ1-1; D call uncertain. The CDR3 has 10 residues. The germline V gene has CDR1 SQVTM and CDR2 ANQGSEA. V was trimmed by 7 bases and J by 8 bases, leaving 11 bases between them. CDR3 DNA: TGCAGCGCGGGGTCCAGGGAAGCTTTCTTT. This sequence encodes CSAGSREAFF.

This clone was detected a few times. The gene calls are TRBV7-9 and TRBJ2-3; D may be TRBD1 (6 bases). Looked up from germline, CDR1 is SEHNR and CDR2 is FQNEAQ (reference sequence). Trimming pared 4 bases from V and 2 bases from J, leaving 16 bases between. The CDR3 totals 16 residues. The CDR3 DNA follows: TGTGCCAGCAGCTCCTACCGGGACATCGACACAGATACGCAGTATTTT. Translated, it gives CASSSYRDIDTDTQYF.

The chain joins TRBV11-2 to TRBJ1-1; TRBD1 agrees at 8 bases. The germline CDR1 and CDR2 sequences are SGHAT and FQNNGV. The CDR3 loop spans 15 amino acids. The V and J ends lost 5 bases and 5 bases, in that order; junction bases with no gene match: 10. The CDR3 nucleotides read TGTGCCAGCAGCCCCCTAGACAGGGGTTGGACTGAAGCTTTCTTT. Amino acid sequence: CASSPLDRGWTEAFF. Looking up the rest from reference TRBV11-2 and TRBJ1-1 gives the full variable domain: EAGVAQSPRYKIIEKRQSVAFWCNPISGHATLYWYQQILGQGPKLLIQFQNNGVVDDSQLPKDRFSAERLKGVDSTLKIQPAKLEDSAVYLCASSPLDRGWTEAFFGQGTRLTVV.

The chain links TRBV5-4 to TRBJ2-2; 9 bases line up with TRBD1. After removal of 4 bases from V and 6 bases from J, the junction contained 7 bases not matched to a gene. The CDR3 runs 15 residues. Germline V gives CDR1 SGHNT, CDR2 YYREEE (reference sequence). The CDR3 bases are TGTGCCAGCAGCCCCCGGACAGGGGTGTCCGGGGAGCTGTTTTTT. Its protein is CASSPRTGVSGELFF.

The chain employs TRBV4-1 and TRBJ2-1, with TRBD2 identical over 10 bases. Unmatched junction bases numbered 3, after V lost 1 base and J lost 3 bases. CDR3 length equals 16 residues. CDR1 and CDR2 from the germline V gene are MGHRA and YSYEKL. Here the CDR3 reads CASSQGLAGLYNEQFF. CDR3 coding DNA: TGCGCCAGCAGCCAAGGACTAGCGGGTCTCTACAATGAGCAGTTCTTC.

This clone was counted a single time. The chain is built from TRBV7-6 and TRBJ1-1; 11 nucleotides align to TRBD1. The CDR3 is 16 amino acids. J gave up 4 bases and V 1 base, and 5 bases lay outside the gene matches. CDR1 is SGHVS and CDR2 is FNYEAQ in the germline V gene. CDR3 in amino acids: CASSLGTGGVRTEAFF. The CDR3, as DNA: TGTGCCAGCAGCTTAGGGACAGGGGGCGTTCGCACTGAAGCTTTCTTT.